These 23 T cell receptor beta chains originate from one sample sequenced in a study of T-cell memory formation after mild COVID-19. Using its own MiXCR run on the 5' RACE reads, TCRdb lists one record per CDR3 protein. This sample carries 150,000 to 200,000 distinct CDR3 sequences, roughly 31% of them seen once, and the ten largest clones take 9.5% to 15%. Sample: PBMCs or a T cell subset sorted from them (not recorded which). These receptors were taken from an adult woman who had mild COVID-19 (a few samples of this study predate the infection). Cell type and time point are not known.

This clonotype occurred a few times. The V gene is TRBV6-5, the J gene TRBJ1-3, with D perhaps TRBD1 (5 bases). The germline gives CDR1 MNHEY, CDR2 SVGAGI. V shed 5 bases and J shed 0 bases, with 8 bases lying between them. CDR3 length: 14 amino acids. Here the CDR3 reads CASSRQTSGNTIYF. The CDR3 bases are TGTGCCAGCAGTCGACAGACCTCTGGAAACACCATATATTTT.

This clonotype was seen only a few times. This sequence joins TRBV7-2 and TRBJ2-3, with 9 positions matching TRBD2. The CDR3 contains 16 residues. CDR1 and CDR2 from the germline V gene are SGHTA and FQGNSA. V lost 3 bases, J lost 3 bases, and 7 bases stayed unmatched. This CDR3 reads CASSLSSGTGTDTQYF. In DNA form, the CDR3 reads TGTGCCAGCAGCTTGTCTAGCGGGACTGGGACAGATACGCAGTATTTT.

The V gene is TRBV30, the J gene TRBJ2-7; a weak D match, TRBD2 (6 bases). The V end was cut by 4 bases, the J end by 1 base, with 20 bases between. This CDR3 has 16 residues. CDR1 and CDR2 (germline): GTSNPN, SVGIG (reference sequence). DNA for the CDR3: TGTGCCTGGACCACCGGGATGGGACTGGTATCCTACGAGCAGTACTTC. This encodes CAWTTGMGLVSYEQYF.

The chain uses TRBV6-6 and TRBJ2-7; 7 nucleotides agree with TRBD1. V was pared by 8 bases and J by 4 bases, with 8 bases of the junction left unmatched. CDR1 is MNHNY and CDR2 is SVGAGI in the germline V gene (reference sequence). The CDR3 is made up of 13 amino acids. The CDR3 DNA follows: TGTGCCAGCGCGTTAGGGACAGAATACGAGCAGTACTTC. It is translated as CASALGTEYEQYF.

This sequence joins TRBV19 and TRBJ2-1, with TRBD2 identical over 8 bases. This CDR3 has 15 amino acids. The V segment lost 3 bases and the J segment 3 bases; nucleotides outside the gene matches: 4. The germline V gene has CDR1 LNHDA and CDR2 SQIVND (reference sequence). The CDR3 coding sequence is TGTGCCAGTAGTATGACTAGCGACGGCTACAATGAGCAGTTCTTC. Protein sequence: CASSMTSDGYNEQFF.

The sample holds many counts of this clonotype. The rearrangement uses TRBV7-9 and TRBJ2-3; D not certain. This CDR3 comprises 15 residues. Germline V gives CDR1 SEHNR, CDR2 FQNEAQ (reference sequence). V was trimmed by 5 bases and J by 2 bases, leaving 14 bases between them. The chain's CDR3 is CASSPPGLHTDTQYF. DNA for the CDR3: TGTGCCAGCAGCCCCCCCGGCCTTCACACAGATACGCAGTATTTT.

This clonotype has a handful of counts. The V call is TRBV9, the J call TRBJ1-1; D might be TRBD1 (6 bases). The germline V and J ends were trimmed by 0 bases and 1 base, with 10 bases remaining between them. Germline values: CDR1 SGDLS, CDR2 YYNGEE. The CDR3 sequence is 15 residues long. This chain's CDR3 is CASSVGTVANTEAFF. Written as DNA, the CDR3 is TGTGCCAGCAGCGTAGGGACAGTGGCGAACACTGAAGCTTTCTTT.

The genes are TRBV20-1 and TRBJ2-7, with D tentatively TRBD2 (5 bases). Trimming took 0 bases from V and 3 from J, leaving 15 bases between them. The length of the CDR3 is 15 residues. Germline V gives CDR1 DFQATT, CDR2 SNEGSKA (reference sequence). CDR3 loop: CSARDPLAPDYEQYF. The CDR3 DNA reads as TGCAGTGCTAGAGACCCCTTAGCGCCAGACTACGAGCAGTACTTC.

The chain has TRBV15 and TRBJ2-7, with 7 bases fitting TRBD1. CDR3 length: 15 residues. V lost 1 base and J lost 3; bases outside the gene matches: 6. Per germline, CDR1 LNHNV and CDR2 YYDKDF (reference sequence). The CDR3 loop is CATSRASGQYYEQYF. The CDR3 DNA follows: TGTGCCACCAGCAGAGCCTCGGGACAGTACTACGAGCAGTACTTC.

The chain uses TRBV10-3 and TRBJ1-5; TRBD1 might be the D (5 bases). The germline V gene encodes CDR1 ENHRY and CDR2 SYGVKD. V was clipped by 0 bases and J by 0 bases, with 15 bases between them. This CDR3 contains 18 residues. The CDR3 protein is CAISESMLTAYSNQPQHF. CDR3 nucleotides: TGTGCCATCAGTGAGTCGATGCTGACAGCTTATAGCAATCAGCCCCAGCATTTT.

The chain has TRBV2 and TRBJ2-1; D may be TRBD2 (6 bases). CDR3 size: 15 residues. Trimming cost V 4 bases and J 2 bases, with 12 bases left between them. Germline V CDR1 and CDR2: SNHLY, FYNNEI. The CDR3 DNA reads TGTGCCAGCAGTGCCCGGGGGAGGCCCTACAATGAGCAGTTCTTC. Translated: CASSARGRPYNEQFF.

The chain is built from TRBV9 and TRBJ2-7, with 7 bases fitting TRBD1. In germline, CDR1 is SGDLS, CDR2 YYNGEE. The V gene end was trimmed by 4 bases and the J gene end by 2 bases; junction bases not matched to a gene: 9. CDR3 size: 15 residues. The CDR3 DNA reads as TGTGCCAGCAGCCCTTCGGGACAGCTTACCTACGAGCAGTACTTC. As protein: CASSPSGQLTYEQYF. Complete variable domain (other parts from reference TRBV9 and TRBJ2-7): DSGVTQTPKHLITATGQRVTLRCSPRSGDLSVYWYQQSLDQGLQFLIQYYNGEERAKGNILERFSAQQFPDLHSELNLSSLELGDSALYFCASSPSGQLTYEQYFGPGTRLTVT.

This clonotype has a handful of counts. V is TRBV6-5 and J is TRBJ1-1, with TRBD1 as a possible D gene (6 bases). The germline V and J ends were trimmed by 5 bases and 2 bases, with 15 bases remaining between them. CDR3 length equals 15 residues. Germline V gene lookup returns CDR1 MNHEY and CDR2 SVGAGI. The CDR3 nucleotides are TGTGCCAGCAGTATAAATCAGGGGTCAAACACTGAAGCTTTCTTT. It codes for CASSINQGSNTEAFF.

The chain recombines TRBV15 with TRBJ1-2; D gene uncertain. The CDR3 sequence is 14 residues long. V lost 5 bases, J lost 4 bases, and 14 bases lay in between. From germline, CDR1 is LNHNV and CDR2 YYDKDF (reference sequence). CDR3 sequence (DNA): TGTGCCACCAGCTCCTGGCCGGAGTCCTATGGCTACACCTTC. It codes for CATSSWPESYGYTF.

The V gene is TRBV5-1, the J gene TRBJ2-7, with TRBD1 matching over 8 bases. In germline, CDR1 is SGHRS, CDR2 YFSETQ. After removal of 1 base from V and 3 bases from J, the junction contained 6 bases not matched to a gene. The CDR3 contains 15 residues. As DNA, the CDR3 is TGCGCCAGCAGCTTGAGGGGACAGGCTTACTACGAGCAGTACTTC. Translating it yields CASSLRGQAYYEQYF.

The chain joins TRBV5-1 to TRBJ1-6; TRBD1 matches at 8 bases. Per the germline V gene, CDR1 is SGHRS and CDR2 is YFSETQ. V was clipped by 4 bases and J by 13 bases; unmatched bases: 7. The CDR3 is 13 residues long. The CDR3 protein is CASSTQGDQPLHF. For the CDR3, the DNA is TGCGCCAGCAGCACACAGGGGGACCAGCCCCTCCACTTT.

The rearrangement links TRBV7-3 to TRBJ2-3, with a tentative D call TRBD2 (6 bases). Trimming took off 0 bases at V and 3 bases at J, with 10 bases between the two ends. The CDR3 sequence is 15 residues long. Germline CDR1 reads SGHTA; CDR2 reads FQGTGA. The DNA for the CDR3 is TGTGCCAGCAGCTTAACAGGACTACCGACAGATACGCAGTATTTT. Translation: CASSLTGLPTDTQYF.

As concerns this clonotype: This may stem from a read error, because a much larger clone lies one nucleotide away. The chain's CDR3 is CSSSSGLAATYEQYF. CDR3 coding DNA: TGCTCCAGCAGCTCGGGACTAGCGGCCACCTACGAGCAGTACTTC. This chain connects TRBV5-1 to TRBJ2-7, with 11 bases aligning to TRBD2. Germline assignment: CDR1 SGHRS and CDR2 YFSETQ. The CDR3 has 15 amino acids.

Only a few counts were recorded for this clonotype. The V gene is TRBV3-1, the J gene TRBJ2-1; D is unclear. V gave up 3 bases and J gave up 8 bases, with 5 bases separating them. This CDR3 spans 11 amino acids. Germline assignment: CDR1 LGHDT and CDR2 YNNKEL (reference sequence). The CDR3 sequence is CASSQYYEQFF. CDR3 nucleotides: TGTGCCAGCAGCCAGTACTATGAGCAGTTCTTC.

The chain links TRBV19 to TRBJ1-3, with D unclear. The V end lost 9 bases, the J end lost 0 bases, and 12 bases lay between the germline ends. Germline V lookup: CDR1 LNHDA, CDR2 SQIVND (reference sequence). This CDR3 has 14 amino acids. CDR3 DNA sequence: TGTGCCAGCCGAATTGACTTCTCTGGAAACACCATATATTTT. It specifies CASRIDFSGNTIYF.

This clonotype was counted only a few times. The gene calls are TRBV7-3 and TRBJ2-1; 11 nucleotides align to TRBD2. CDR3 length: 17 amino acids. With V trimmed by 5 bases and J by 2 bases, 8 bases remained unmatched. Germline CDR1 reads SGHTA; CDR2 reads FQGTGA. In DNA, the CDR3 is TGTGCCAGCAGCCAACCAGGACTAGCGGGCGCCTACAATGAGCAGTTCTTC. Amino acids: CASSQPGLAGAYNEQFF.

Ten or more counts support this clonotype. This rearrangement joins TRBV15 to TRBJ1-2; TRBD1 is a possible D gene (6 bases). V was shortened by 0 bases and J by 3 bases, with 14 bases between the two germline ends. The CDR3 has 16 amino acids. Germline V CDR1 and CDR2: LNHNV, YYDKDF (reference sequence). This chain's CDR3 is CATSRDPYRADYGYTF. As DNA, the CDR3 is TGTGCCACCAGCAGAGATCCCTACAGGGCAGACTATGGCTACACCTTC.

This sequence joins TRBV12-3 or TRBV12-4 and TRBJ1-1, with 8 nucleotides matching TRBD1. The CDR3 runs to 14 residues. V shed 2 bases, J shed 7 bases, and the junction held 6 bases outside the gene matches. CDR3 coding DNA: TGTGCCAGCAGTTTAAGGACAGGGCAGGGTGAAGCTTTCTTT. Protein: CASSLRTGQGEAFF.